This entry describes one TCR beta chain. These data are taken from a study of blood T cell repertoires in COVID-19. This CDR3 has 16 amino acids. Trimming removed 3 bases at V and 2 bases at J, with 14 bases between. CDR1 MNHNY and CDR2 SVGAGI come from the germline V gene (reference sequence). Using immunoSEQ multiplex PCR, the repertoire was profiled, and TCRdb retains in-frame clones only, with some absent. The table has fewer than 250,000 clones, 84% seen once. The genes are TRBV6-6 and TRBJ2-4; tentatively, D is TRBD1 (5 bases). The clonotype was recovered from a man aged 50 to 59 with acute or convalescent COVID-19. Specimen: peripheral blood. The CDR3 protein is CASSYLDTHSKNIQYF. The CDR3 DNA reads TGTGCCAGCAGTTATCTGGACACTCACTCCAAAAACATTCAGTACTTC.